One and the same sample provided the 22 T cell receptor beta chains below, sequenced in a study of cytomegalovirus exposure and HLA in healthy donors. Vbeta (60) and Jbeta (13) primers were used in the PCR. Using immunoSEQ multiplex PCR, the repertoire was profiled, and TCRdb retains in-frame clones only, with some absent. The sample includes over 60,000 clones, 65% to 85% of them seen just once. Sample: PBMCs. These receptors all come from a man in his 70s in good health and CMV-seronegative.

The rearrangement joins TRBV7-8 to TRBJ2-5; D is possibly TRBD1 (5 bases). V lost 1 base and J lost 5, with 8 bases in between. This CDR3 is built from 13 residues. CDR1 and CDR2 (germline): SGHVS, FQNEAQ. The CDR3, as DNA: TGTGCCAGCAGCTTAGGGGGCGTGGAGACCCAGTACTTC. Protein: CASSLGGVETQYF.

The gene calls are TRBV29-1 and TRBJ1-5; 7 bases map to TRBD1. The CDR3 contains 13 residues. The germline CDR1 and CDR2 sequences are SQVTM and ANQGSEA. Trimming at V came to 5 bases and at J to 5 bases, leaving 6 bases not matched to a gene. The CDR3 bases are TGCAGCGTTCTTGGTCAGGGGGATCAGCCCCAGCATTTT. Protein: CSVLGQGDQPQHF.

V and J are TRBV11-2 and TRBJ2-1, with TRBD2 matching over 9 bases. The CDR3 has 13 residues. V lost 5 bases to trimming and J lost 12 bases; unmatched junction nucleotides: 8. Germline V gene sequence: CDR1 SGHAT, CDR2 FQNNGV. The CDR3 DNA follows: TGTGCCAGCAGCGTGGCGGGGGGGCCATGGCAGTTCTTC. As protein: CASSVAGGPWQFF.

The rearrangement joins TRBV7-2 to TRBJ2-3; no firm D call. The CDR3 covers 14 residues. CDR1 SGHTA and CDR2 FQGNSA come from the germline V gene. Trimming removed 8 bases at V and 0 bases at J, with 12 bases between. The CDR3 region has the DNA TGTGCCAGCGCCACGAGAACTAGCACAGATACGCAGTATTTT. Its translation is CASATRTSTDTQYF.

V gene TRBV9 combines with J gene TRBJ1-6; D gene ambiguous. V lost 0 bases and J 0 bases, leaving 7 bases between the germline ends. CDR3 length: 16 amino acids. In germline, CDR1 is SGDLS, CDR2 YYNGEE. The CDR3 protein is CASSVALSSYNSPLHF. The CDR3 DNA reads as TGTGCCAGCAGCGTAGCGTTGAGCTCCTATAATTCACCCCTCCACTTT.

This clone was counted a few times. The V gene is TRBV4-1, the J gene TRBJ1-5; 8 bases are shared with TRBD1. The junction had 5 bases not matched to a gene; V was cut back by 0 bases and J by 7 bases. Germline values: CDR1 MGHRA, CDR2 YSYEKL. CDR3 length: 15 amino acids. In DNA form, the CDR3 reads TGCGCCAGCAGCCAAGAAGGGACAGGAAGCCAGCCCCAGCATTTT. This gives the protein CASSQEGTGSQPQHF.

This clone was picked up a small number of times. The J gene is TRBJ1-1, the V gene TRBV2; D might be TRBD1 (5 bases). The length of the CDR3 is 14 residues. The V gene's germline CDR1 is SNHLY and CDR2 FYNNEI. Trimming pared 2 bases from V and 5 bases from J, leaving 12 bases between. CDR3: CASSERLGGTEAFF. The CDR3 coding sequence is TGTGCCAGCAGTGAACGTTTGGGGGGAACTGAAGCTTTCTTT. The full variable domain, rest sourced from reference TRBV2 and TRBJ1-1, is EPEVTQTPSHQVTQMGQEVILRCVPISNHLYFYWYRQILGQKVEFLVSFYNNEISEKSEIFDDQFSVERPDGSNFTLKIRSTKLEDSAMYFCASSERLGGTEAFFGQGTRLTVV.

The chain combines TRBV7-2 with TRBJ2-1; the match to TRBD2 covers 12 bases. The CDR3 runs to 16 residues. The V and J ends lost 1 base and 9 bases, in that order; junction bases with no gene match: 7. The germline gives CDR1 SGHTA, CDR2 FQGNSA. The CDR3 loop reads CASSLVWTSGMGEQFF. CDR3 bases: TGTGCCAGCAGCTTAGTATGGACTAGCGGGATGGGTGAGCAGTTCTTC.

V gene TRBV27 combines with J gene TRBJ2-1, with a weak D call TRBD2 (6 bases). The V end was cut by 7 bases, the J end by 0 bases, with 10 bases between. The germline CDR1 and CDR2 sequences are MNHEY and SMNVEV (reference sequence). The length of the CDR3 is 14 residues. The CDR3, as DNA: TGTGCCAGCACCGCCGGGGGCTCCTACAATGAGCAGTTCTTC. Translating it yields CASTAGGSYNEQFF.

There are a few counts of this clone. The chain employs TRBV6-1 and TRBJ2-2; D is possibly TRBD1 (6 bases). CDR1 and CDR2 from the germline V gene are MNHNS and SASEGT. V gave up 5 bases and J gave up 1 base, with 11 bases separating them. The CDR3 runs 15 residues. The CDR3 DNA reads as TGTGCCAGCAGTAAGGAAGGGGGGAACACCGGGGAGCTGTTTTTT. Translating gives CASSKEGGNTGELFF.

CDR3 sequence: CASSLWGTGLNSPLHF. In DNA form, the CDR3 reads TGCGCCAGCAGCTTGTGGGGGACAGGGCTTAATTCACCCCTCCACTTT. This chain uses TRBV5-1 with TRBJ1-6; the match to TRBD1 covers 9 bases. The CDR3 covers 16 residues. Germline loops: CDR1 SGHRS, CDR2 YFSETQ. J lost 6 bases, V lost 1 base, and 5 bases had no gene match.

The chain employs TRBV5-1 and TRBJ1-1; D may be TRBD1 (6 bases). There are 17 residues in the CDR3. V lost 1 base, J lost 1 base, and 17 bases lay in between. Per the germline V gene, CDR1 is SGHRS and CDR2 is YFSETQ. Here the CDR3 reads CASSLTQRGFSNTEAFF. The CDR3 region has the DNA TGCGCCAGCAGCTTGACCCAAAGGGGGTTTTCGAACACTGAAGCTTTCTTT.

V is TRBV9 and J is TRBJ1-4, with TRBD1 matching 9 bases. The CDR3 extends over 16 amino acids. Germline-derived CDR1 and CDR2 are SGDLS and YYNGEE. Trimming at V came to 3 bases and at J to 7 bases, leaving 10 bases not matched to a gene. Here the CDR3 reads CASSGPDRGFGEKLFF. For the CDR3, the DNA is TGTGCCAGCAGCGGGCCCGACAGGGGGTTTGGTGAAAAACTGTTTTTT.

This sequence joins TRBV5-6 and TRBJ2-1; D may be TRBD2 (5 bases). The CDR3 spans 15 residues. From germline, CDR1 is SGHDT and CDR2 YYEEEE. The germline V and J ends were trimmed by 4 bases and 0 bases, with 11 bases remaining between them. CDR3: CASSPGSSSYNEQFF. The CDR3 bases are TGTGCCAGCAGCCCGGGATCCAGCTCCTACAATGAGCAGTTCTTC.

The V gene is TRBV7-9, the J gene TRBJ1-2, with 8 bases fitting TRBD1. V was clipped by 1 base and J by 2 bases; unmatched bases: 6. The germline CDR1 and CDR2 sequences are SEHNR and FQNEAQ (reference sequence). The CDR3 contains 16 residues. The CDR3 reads CASSLGAGQGNYGYTF. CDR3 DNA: TGTGCCAGCAGCTTAGGGGCCGGACAGGGAAACTATGGCTACACCTTC.

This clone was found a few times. CDR3 sequence (DNA): TGCGCCAGCAGCCCGGGACTAGCGATCACAGATACGCAGTATTTT. It specifies CASSPGLAITDTQYF. The chain is built from TRBV5-1 and TRBJ2-3, with 10 bases that match TRBD2. CDR3 length equals 15 residues. V dropped 4 bases and J dropped 2; count of bases not matched to a gene: 4. Germline loops: CDR1 SGHRS, CDR2 YFSETQ. Filled out from reference TRBV5-1 and TRBJ2-3, the complete variable domain reads KAGVTQTPRYLIKTRGQQVTLSCSPISGHRSVSWYQQTPGQGLQFLFEYFSETQRNKGNFPGRFSGRQFSNSRSEMNVSTLELGDSALYLCASSPGLAITDTQYFGPGTRLTVL.

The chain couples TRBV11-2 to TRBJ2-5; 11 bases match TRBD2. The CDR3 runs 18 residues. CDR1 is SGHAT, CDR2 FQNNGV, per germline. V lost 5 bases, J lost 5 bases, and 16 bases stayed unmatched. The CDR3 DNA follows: TGTGCCAGCAGCCCCCTTGTTAGCGGGAGGGCCGGGGGGGAGACCCAGTACTTC. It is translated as CASSPLVSGRAGGETQYF.

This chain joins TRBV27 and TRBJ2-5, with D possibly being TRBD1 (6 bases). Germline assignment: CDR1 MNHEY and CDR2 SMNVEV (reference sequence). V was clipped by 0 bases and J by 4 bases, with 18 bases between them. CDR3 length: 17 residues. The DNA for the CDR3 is TGTGCCAGCAGTTTATCGAAACTCCCAGGGGCCCCAGAGACCCAGTACTTC. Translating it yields CASSLSKLPGAPETQYF.

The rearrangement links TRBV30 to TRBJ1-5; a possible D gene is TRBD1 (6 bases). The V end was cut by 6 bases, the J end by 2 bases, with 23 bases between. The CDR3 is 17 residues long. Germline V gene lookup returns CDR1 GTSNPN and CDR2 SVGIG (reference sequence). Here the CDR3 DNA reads TGTGCCTGCCGCCTTAAATACAGGGCTAACGGCAATCAGCCCCAGCATTTT. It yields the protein CACRLKYRANGNQPQHF.

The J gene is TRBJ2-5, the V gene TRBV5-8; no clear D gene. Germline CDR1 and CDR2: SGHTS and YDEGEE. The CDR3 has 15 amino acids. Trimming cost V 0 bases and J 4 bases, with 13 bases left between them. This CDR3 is CASSLEGSGGETQYF. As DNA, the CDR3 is TGTGCCAGCAGCTTGGAAGGCTCTGGCGGAGAGACCCAGTACTTC.

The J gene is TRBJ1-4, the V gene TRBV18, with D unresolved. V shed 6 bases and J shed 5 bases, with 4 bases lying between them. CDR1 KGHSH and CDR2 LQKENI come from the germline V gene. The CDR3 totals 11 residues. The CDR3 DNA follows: TGTGCCAGCTCCCAAAATGAAAAACTGTTTTTT. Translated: CASSQNEKLFF.

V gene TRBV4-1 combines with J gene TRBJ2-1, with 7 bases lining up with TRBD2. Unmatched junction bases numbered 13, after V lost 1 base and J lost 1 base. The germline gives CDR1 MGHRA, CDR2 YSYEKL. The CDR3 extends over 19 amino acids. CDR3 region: CASSQVGEASGFSYNEQFF. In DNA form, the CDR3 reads TGCGCCAGCAGCCAAGTGGGTGAGGCTAGCGGATTTTCCTACAATGAGCAGTTCTTC.